This TCR beta chain appears in the sequencing data of a study of control samples from healthy donors and cancer patients. Using immunoSEQ multiplex PCR, the repertoire was profiled, and TCRdb retains in-frame clones only, with some absent. The profile shows fewer than 200,000 clones, approximately 92% of them singletons. Germline CDR1 SGHTA, CDR2 FQGNSA. The CDR3 contains 15 residues. V gave up 1 base and J gave up 0 bases, with 7 bases separating them. The TCR was taken from a man aged 25-40 years in good health. J is TRBJ2-4 and V is TRBV7-2; unclear D gene. The specimen was blood. The CDR3 sequence is CASSLVLLAKNIQYF. CDR3 in DNA: TGTGCCAGCAGCTTAGTCTTACTAGCCAAAAACATTCAGTACTTC.